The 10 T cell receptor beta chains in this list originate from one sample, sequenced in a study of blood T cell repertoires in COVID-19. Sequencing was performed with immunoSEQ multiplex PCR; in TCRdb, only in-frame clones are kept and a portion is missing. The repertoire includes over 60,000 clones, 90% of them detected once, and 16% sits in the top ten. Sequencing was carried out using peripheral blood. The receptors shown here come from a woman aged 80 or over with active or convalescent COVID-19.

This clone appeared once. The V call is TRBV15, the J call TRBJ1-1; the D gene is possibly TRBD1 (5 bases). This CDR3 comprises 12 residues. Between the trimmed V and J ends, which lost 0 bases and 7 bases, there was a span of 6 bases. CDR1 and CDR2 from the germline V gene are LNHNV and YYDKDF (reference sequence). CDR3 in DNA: TGTGCCACCAGCAGAGACAGGGATGAAGCTTTCTTT. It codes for CATSRDRDEAFF.

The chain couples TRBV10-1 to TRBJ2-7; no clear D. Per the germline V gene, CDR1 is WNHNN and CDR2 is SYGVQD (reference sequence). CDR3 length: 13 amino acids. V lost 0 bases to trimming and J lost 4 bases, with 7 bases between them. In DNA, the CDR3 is TGCGCCAGCAGTGAGTCGTGCGGATACGAGCAGTACTTC. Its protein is CASSESCGYEQYF.

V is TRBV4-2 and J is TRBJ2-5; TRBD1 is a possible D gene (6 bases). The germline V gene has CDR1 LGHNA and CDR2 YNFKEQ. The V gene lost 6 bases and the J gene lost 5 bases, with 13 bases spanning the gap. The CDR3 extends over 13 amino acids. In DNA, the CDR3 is TGTGCCAGCAGTCTACAGGGTCCCGAGACCCAGTACTTC. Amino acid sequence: CASSLQGPETQYF.

CDR3 in amino acids: CASSQDLGEWNNQPQHF. In nucleotides, the CDR3 is TGCGCCAGCAGCCAAGATCTAGGGGAATGGAACAATCAGCCCCAGCATTTT. The genes are TRBV4-3 and TRBJ1-5, with a weak D call TRBD1 (5 bases). This CDR3 is 17 amino acids long. Trimming removed 0 bases at V and 3 bases at J, with 15 bases between. Germline V CDR1 and CDR2: LGHNA, YSLEER.

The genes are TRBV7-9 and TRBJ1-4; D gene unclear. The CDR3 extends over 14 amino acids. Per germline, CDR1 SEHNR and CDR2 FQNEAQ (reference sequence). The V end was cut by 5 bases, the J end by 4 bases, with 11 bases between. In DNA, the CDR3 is TGTGCCAGCAGCCCAAGGACTAATAATGAAAAACTGTTTTTT. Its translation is CASSPRTNNEKLFF.

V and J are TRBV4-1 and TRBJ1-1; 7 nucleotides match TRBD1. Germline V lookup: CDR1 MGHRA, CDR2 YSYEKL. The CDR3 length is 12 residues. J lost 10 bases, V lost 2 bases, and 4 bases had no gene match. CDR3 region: CASSQSTGLAFF. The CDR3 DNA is TGCGCCAGCAGCCAATCGACAGGGTTAGCTTTCTTT.

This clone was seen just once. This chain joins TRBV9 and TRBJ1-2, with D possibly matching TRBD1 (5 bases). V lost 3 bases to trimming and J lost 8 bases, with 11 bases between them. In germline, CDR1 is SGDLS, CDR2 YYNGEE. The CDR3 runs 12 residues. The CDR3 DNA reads TGTGCCAGCAGCGCGGGAGGGGCGGGCTACACCTTC. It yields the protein CASSAGGAGYTF.

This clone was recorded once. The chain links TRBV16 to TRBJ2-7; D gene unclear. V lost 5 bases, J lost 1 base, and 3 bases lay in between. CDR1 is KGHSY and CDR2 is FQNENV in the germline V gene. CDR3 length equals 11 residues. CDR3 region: CASSSSYEQYF. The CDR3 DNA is TGTGCCAGCAGCTCGTCCTACGAGCAGTACTTC.

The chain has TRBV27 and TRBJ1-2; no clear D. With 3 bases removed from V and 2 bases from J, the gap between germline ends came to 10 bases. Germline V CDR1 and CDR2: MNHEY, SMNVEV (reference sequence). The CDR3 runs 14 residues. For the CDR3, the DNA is TGTGCCAGCAGTTTGGGTCAGGAAAACTATGGCTACACCTTC. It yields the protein CASSLGQENYGYTF.

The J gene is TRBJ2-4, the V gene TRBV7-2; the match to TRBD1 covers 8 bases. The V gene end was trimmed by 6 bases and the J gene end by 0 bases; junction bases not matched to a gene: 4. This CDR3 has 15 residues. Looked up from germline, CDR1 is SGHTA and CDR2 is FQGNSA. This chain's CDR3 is CASRSTGVAKNIQYF. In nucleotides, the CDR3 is TGTGCCAGCAGATCGACAGGGGTAGCCAAAAACATTCAGTACTTC.